Listed below are T cell receptor beta chains from one sample, sequenced in a study of cytomegalovirus exposure and HLA in healthy donors. Sequenced by immunoSEQ multiplex PCR; TCRdb stores in-frame clones only, minus some. The sample has 130,000 or so clones; around 65% are singletons. The sample taken for sequencing was PBMCs. These receptor sequences come from a male donor in good health and CMV-seronegative. Each CDR3 is given with its conserved first and last residue. Fields, in order: D gene, J gene, V gene, clone size, CDR3 protein, CDR3 DNA. The D gene is left open where the match is weak. Clone size is shown for a subset of rows, as once, few, many or a class of expanded clone.

.,TRBJ2-5,TRBV2,.,CAGQRARQETQYF,TGTGCCGGACAACGGGCTAGGCAAGAGACCCAGTACTTC
TRBD2,TRBJ2-3,TRBV6-5,.,CASSPSGGGPDTQYF,TGTGCCAGCAGTCCTAGCGGGGGCGGGCCAGATACGCAGTATTTT
TRBD2,TRBJ2-3,TRBV5-1,few,CASSLDPGLPTPPTDTQYF,TGCGCCAGCAGCTTGGATCCGGGACTACCAACCCCTCCCACAGATACGCAGTATTTT
TRBD1,TRBJ1-1,TRBV6-5,few,CASSSPPGGGGTEAFF,TGTGCCAGCAGTTCCCCTCCAGGGGGCGGTGGTACTGAAGCTTTCTTT
TRBD1,TRBJ2-3,TRBV28,.,CASSTGQFGDTQYF,TGTGCCAGCAGTACGGGACAGTTTGGAGATACGCAGTATTTT
TRBD2,TRBJ2-5,TRBV5-1,few,CASSLGLGEETQYF,TGCGCCAGCAGCCTGGGACTAGGGGAAGAGACCCAGTACTTC
.,TRBJ2-7,TRBV25-1,.,CASSESDSRYEQYF,TGTGCCAGCAGTGAATCGGACAGCCGATACGAGCAGTACTTC
.,TRBJ1-2,TRBV9,.,CASSVAGGGKGYTF,TGTGCCAGCAGCGTAGCTGGCGGGGGTAAAGGCTACACCTTC
.,TRBJ2-7,TRBV11-2,.,CASSRQGFEQYF,TGTGCCAGCAGCAGGCAGGGTTTCGAGCAGTACTTC
.,TRBJ2-7,TRBV30,few,CACGPGLREQYF,TGTGCCTGTGGCCCGGGATTACGCGAGCAGTACTTC
.,TRBJ2-2,TRBV9,.,CASSVASGVNTGELFF,TGTGCCAGCAGCGTAGCTTCAGGGGTTAACACCGGGGAGCTGTTTTTT
.,TRBJ1-3,TRBV4-1,few,CASSQDRTTGNTIYF,TGCGCCAGCAGCCAAGATAGGACAACTGGAAACACCATATATTTT
.,TRBJ2-5,TRBV5-6,few,CASSLLGGRQETQYF,TGTGCCAGCAGCTTGTTGGGGGGGCGCCAAGAGACCCAGTACTTC
TRBD1,TRBJ1-5,TRBV4-1,few,CASSQEDRSNQPQHF,TGCGCCAGCAGCCAAGAGGACAGGAGCAATCAGCCCCAGCATTTT
TRBD2,TRBJ2-2,TRBV27,.,CASRAGTNTGELFF,TGTGCCAGCCGAGCGGGGACGAACACCGGGGAGCTGTTTTTT
.,TRBJ2-2,TRBV19,few,CASSWDKNTGELFF,TGTGCCAGTAGTTGGGACAAGAACACCGGGGAGCTGTTTTTT
.,TRBJ2-6,TRBV14,.,CASSQERFSGANVLTF,TGTGCCAGCAGCCAAGAGCGCTTCTCTGGGGCCAACGTCCTGACTTTC
.,TRBJ1-2,TRBV7-6,.,CASSLSLRANYGYTF,TGTGCCAGCAGCTTATCCCTGCGGGCCAACTATGGCTACACCTTC
.,TRBJ2-7,TRBV15,.,CATSRGQGLEQYF,TGTGCCACCAGCAGAGGACAGGGACTCGAGCAGTACTTC
TRBD1,TRBJ1-1,TRBV6-5,.,CASSRPGQGVAEAFF,TGTGCCAGCAGTCGCCCGGGACAGGGGGTCGCTGAAGCTTTCTTT
.,TRBJ1-2,TRBV5-1,.,CASSLVPDNYGYTF,TGCGCCAGCAGCTTGGTCCCAGATAACTATGGCTACACCTTC
.,TRBJ2-3,TRBV10-3,.,CAISESQQGSTDTQYF,TGTGCCATCAGTGAGAGTCAACAGGGAAGCACAGATACGCAGTATTTT
.,TRBJ2-7,TRBV30,.,CTWGASYEQYF,TGTACCTGGGGGGCCTCCTACGAGCAGTACTTC
.,TRBJ1-1,TRBV21-1,.,CASSPRDRGNTEAFF,TGTGCCAGCAGCCCCCGGGACAGGGGGAACACTGAAGCTTTCTTT
.,TRBJ2-7,TRBV7-8,.,CASSSGQGWLAGRYEQYF,TGTGCCAGCAGCTCGGGACAGGGCTGGCTAGCGGGGCGCTACGAGCAGTACTTC
TRBD1,TRBJ2-1,TRBV5-4,.,CASSWAGQGMYNEQFF,TGTGCCAGCAGCTGGGCGGGACAGGGAATGTACAATGAGCAGTTCTTC
TRBD1,TRBJ1-2,TRBV5-1,few,CASTRTGGESYGYTF,TGCGCCAGCACCCGGACAGGGGGCGAGTCCTATGGCTACACCTTC
TRBD1,TRBJ2-2,TRBV18,.,CASSPPTGGNTGELFF,TGTGCCAGCTCACCACCGACAGGGGGGAACACCGGGGAGCTGTTTTTT
TRBD1,TRBJ1-4,TRBV7-9,.,CASGQGSNEKLFF,TGTGCCAGCGGACAGGGCTCTAATGAAAAACTGTTTTTT
TRBD1,TRBJ1-4,TRBV2,.,CASRVRLQGNEKLFF,TGTGCCAGCAGAGTGCGATTACAGGGGAATGAAAAACTGTTTTTT
TRBD1,TRBJ2-3,TRBV6-5,.,CASSYRGTGTTDTQYF,TGTGCCAGCAGTTATAGAGGGACAGGCACGACAGATACGCAGTATTTT
TRBD2,TRBJ2-7,TRBV7-3,.,CASSKSGGTTYEQYF,TGTGCCAGCAGTAAAAGCGGGGGGACGACCTACGAGCAGTACTTC
TRBD1,TRBJ2-5,TRBV7-2,.,CASSSQYRDRETQYF,TGTGCCAGCAGCTCACAATACCGGGACAGGGAGACCCAGTACTTC
.,TRBJ1-4,TRBV27,few,CASGSGWGEKLFF,TGTGCCAGCGGGTCAGGGTGGGGTGAAAAACTGTTTTTT
TRBD1,TRBJ1-2,TRBV4-1,.,CASSQGTTGDEDYGYTF,TGCGCCAGCAGCCAAGGTACCACAGGGGATGAGGACTATGGCTACACCTTC
TRBD1,TRBJ1-5,TRBV27,.,CASSLGTGANQPQHF,TGTGCCAGCAGTCTGGGGACAGGGGCCAATCAGCCCCAGCATTTT